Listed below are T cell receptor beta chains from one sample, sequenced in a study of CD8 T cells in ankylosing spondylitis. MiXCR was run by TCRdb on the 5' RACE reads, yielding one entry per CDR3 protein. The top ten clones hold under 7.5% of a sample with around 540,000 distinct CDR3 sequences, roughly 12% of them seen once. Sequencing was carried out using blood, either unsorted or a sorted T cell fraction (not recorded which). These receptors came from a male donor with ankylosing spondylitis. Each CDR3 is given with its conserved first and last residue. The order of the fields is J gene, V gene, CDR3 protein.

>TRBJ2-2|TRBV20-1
CSARDVLVGTGELFF
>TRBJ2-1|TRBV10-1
CASSEQREASRLEQFF
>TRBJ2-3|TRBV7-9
CASSFSIKTSTDTQYF
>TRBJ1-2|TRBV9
CASSVRGPGGYTF
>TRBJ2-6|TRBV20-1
CSASLAGVAGANVLTF
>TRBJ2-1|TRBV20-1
CSAWTSGRDNEQFF
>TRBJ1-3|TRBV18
CASSQGTVLSGNTIYF
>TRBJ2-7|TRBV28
CASSPPVGEQYF
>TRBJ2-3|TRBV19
CASRIKGLAGLDTQYF
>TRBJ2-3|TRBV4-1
CASSQGVLFTDTQYF
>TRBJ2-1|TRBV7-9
CASSLVPSEQFF
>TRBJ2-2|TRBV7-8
CASSLVGWSGPGELFF
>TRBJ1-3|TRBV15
CATSRDLGGSGNTIYF
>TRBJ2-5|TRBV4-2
CASSQPTVAETQYF
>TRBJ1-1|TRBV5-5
CASSLYRGNAEAFF
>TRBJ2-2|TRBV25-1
CASSDRVPNTGELFF
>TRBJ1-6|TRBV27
CASSPFSLSSYNSPLHF
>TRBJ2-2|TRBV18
CASSLVAKGGELFF
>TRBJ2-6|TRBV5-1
CASSLWGPGANVLTF
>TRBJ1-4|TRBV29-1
CSAHLTGANEKLFF